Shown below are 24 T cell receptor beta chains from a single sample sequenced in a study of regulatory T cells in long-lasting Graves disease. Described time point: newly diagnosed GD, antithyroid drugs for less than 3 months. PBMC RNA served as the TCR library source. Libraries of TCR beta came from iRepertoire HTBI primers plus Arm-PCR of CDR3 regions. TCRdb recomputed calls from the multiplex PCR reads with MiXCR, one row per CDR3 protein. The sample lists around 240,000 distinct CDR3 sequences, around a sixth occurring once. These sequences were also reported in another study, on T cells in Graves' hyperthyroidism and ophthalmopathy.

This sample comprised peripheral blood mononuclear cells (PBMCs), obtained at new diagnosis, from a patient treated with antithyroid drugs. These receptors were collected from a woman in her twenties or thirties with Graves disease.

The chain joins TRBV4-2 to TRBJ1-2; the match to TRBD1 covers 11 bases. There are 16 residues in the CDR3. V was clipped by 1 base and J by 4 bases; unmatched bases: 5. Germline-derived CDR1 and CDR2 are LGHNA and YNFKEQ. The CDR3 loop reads CASSQVGQGATYGYTF. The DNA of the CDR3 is TGTGCCAGCAGCCAAGTAGGACAGGGGGCGACCTATGGCTACACCTTC.

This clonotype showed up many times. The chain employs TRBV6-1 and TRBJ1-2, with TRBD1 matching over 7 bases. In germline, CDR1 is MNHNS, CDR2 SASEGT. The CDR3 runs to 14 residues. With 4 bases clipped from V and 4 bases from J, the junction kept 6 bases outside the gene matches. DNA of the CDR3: TGTGCCAGCAGTGTTTGGGACAGCGCCTATGGCTACACCTTC. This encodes CASSVWDSAYGYTF.

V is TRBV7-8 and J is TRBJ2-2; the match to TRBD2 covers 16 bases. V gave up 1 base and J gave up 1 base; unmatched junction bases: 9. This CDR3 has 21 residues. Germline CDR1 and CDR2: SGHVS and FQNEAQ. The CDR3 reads CASSLGRWGLAGGENTGELFF. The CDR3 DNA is TGTGCCAGCAGCTTAGGTCGTTGGGGACTAGCGGGGGGGGAGAACACCGGGGAGCTGTTTTTT.

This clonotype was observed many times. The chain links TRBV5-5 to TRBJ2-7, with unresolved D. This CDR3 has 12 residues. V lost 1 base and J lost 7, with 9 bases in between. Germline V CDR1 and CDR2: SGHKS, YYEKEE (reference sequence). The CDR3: CASSLTAEEQYF. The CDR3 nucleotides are TGTGCCAGCAGCTTGACGGCGGAAGAGCAGTACTTC. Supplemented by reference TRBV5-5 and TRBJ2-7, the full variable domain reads DAGVTQSPTHLIKTRGQQVTLRCSPISGHKSVSWYQQVLGQGPQFIFQYYEKEERGRGNFPDRFSARQFPNYSSELNVNALLLGDSALYLCASSLTAEEQYFGPGTRLTVT.

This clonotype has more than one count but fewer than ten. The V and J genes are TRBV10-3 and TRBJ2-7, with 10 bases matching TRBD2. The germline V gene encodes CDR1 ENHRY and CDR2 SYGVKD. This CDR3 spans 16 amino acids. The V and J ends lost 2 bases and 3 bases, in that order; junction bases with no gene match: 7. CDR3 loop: CAISEGAGGSHYEQYF. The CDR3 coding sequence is TGTGCCATCAGTGAGGGAGCGGGGGGGTCTCACTACGAGCAGTACTTC.

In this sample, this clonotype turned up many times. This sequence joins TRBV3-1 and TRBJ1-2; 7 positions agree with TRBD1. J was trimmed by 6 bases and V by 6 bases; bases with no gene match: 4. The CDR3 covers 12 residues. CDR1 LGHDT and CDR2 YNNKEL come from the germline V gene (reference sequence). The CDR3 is CASSLTGNGYTF. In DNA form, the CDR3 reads TGTGCCAGCAGTTTGACAGGGAATGGCTACACCTTC. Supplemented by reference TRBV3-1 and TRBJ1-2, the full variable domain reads DTAVSQTPKYLVTQMGNDKSIKCEQNLGHDTMYWYKQDSKKFLKIMFSYNNKELIINETVPNRFSPKSPDKAHLNLHINSLELGDSAVYFCASSLTGNGYTFGSGTRLTVV.

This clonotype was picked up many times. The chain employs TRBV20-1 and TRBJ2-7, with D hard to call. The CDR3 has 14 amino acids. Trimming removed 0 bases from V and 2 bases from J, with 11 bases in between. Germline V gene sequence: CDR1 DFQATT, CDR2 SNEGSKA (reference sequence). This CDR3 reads CSARDRTAAYEQYF. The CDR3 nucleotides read TGCAGTGCTAGAGATAGAACAGCAGCCTACGAGCAGTACTTC.

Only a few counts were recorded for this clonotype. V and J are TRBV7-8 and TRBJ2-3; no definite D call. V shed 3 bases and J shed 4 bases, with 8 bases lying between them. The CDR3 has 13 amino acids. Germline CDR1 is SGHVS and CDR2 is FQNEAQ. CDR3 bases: TGTGCCAGCAGCTTGGCTGAGCCAGATACGCAGTATTTT. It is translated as CASSLAEPDTQYF. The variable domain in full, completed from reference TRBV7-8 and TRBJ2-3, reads GAGVSQSPRYKVAKRGQDVALRCDPISGHVSLFWYQQALGQGPEFLTYFQNEAQLDKSGLPSDRFFAERPEGSVSTLKIQRTQQEDSAVYLCASSLAEPDTQYFGPGTRLTVL.

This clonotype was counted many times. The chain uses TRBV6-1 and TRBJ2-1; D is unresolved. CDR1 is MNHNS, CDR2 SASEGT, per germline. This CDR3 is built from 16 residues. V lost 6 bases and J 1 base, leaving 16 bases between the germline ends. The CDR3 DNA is TGTGCCAGCAGCCCCCTCTCTGCAGTGTCCTACAATGAGCAGTTCTTC. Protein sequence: CASSPLSAVSYNEQFF.

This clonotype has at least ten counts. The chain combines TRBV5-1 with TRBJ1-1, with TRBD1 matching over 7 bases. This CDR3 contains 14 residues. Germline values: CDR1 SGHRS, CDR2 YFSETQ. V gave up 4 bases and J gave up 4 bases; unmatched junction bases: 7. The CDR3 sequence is CASSPTGVPTEAFF. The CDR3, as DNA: TGCGCCAGCAGCCCTACAGGGGTTCCCACTGAAGCTTTCTTT.

The CDR3 is CSGGTGYGYTF. The CDR3 DNA is TGCAGCGGCGGGACAGGGTATGGCTACACCTTC. This chain links TRBV29-1 with TRBJ1-2, with 9 positions matching TRBD1. The V and J ends lost 7 bases and 5 bases, in that order; junction bases with no gene match: 2. CDR1 is SQVTM and CDR2 is ANQGSEA in the germline V gene. CDR3 size: 11 residues.

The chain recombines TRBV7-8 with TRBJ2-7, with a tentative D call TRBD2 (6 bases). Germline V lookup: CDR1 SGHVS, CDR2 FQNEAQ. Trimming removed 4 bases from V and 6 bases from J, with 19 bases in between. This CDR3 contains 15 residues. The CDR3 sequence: CASSSKSVLALEQYF. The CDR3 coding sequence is TGTGCCAGCAGCTCTAAGTCCGTCCTAGCGCTCGAGCAGTACTTC.

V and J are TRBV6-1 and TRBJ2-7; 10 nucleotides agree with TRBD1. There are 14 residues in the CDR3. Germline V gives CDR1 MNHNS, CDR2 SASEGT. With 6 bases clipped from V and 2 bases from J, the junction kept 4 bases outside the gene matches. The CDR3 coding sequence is TGTGCCAGCAGGGGGGACAGGGGTGCCTACGAGCAGTACTTC. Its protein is CASRGDRGAYEQYF.

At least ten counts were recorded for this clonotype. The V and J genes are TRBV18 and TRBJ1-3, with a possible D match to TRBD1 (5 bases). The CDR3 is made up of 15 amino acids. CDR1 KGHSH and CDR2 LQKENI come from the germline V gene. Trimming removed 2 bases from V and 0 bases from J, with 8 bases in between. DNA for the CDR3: TGTGCCAGCTCACCAGGGACCTACTCTGGAAACACCATATATTTT. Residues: CASSPGTYSGNTIYF. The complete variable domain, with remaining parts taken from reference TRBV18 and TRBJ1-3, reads NAGVMQNPRHLVRRRGQEARLRCSPMKGHSHVYWYRQLPEEGLKFMVYLQKENIIDESGMPKERFSAEFPKEGPSILRIQQVVRGDSAAYFCASSPGTYSGNTIYFGEGSWLTVV.

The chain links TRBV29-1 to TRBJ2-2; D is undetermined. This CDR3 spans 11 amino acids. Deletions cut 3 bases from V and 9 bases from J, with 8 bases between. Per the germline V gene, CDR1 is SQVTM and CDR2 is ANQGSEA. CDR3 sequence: CSVEEGRELFF. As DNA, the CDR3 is TGCAGCGTTGAGGAAGGGCGGGAGCTGTTTTTT.

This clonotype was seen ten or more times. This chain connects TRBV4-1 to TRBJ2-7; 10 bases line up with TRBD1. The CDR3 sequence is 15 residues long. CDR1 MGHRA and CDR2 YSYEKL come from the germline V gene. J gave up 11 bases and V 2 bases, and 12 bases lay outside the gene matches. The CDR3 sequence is CASSQNGQGEFDKYF. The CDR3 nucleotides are TGCGCCAGCAGCCAAAACGGACAGGGGGAATTCGATAAGTACTTC.

The CDR3 nucleotides read TGTGCCAGCAGTTCACCGGGAGCTACCCCAGATACGCAGTATTTT. Protein sequence: CASSSPGATPDTQYF. The genes are TRBV28 and TRBJ2-3, with D maybe TRBD2 (6 bases). Trimming left V 4 bases short and J 4 bases short, with 15 bases between. From germline, CDR1 is MDHEN and CDR2 SYDVKM. The CDR3 sequence is 15 residues long.

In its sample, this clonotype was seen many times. As DNA, the CDR3 is TGTGCCAGCAGCTTAGCTCAGGGCCCCTATGGCTACACCTTC. Its translation is CASSLAQGPYGYTF. The V and J genes are TRBV7-2 and TRBJ1-2, with D maybe TRBD1 (5 bases). The germline V gene encodes CDR1 SGHTA and CDR2 FQGNSA. The germline V and J ends were trimmed by 0 bases and 4 bases, with 9 bases remaining between them. The CDR3 runs 14 residues.

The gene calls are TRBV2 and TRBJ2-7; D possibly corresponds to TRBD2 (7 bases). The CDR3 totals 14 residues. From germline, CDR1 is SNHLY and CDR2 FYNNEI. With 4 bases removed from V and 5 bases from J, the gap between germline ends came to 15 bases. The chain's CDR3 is CASSVRGPPHEQYF. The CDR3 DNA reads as TGTGCCAGCAGTGTGCGGGGGCCCCCCCACGAGCAGTACTTC.

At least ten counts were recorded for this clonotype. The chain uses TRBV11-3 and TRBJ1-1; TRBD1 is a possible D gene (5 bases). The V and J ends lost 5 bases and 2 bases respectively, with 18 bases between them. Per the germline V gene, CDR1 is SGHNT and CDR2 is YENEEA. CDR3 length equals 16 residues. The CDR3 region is CASSTYLGPKNTEAFF. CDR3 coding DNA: TGTGCCAGCAGCACCTATCTGGGGCCCAAAAACACTGAAGCTTTCTTT.

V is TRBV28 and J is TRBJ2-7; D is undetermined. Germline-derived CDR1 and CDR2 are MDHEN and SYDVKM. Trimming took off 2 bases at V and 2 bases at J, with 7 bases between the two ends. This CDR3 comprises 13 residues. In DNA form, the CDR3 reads TGTGCCAGCAGTTTAGTGAATACCTACGAGCAGTACTTC. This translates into CASSLVNTYEQYF.

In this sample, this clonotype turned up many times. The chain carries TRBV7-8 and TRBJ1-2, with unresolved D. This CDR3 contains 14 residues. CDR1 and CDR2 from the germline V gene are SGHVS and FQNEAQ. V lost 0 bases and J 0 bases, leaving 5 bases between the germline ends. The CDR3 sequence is CASSLAPPNYGYTF. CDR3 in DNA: TGTGCCAGCAGCTTAGCGCCTCCTAACTATGGCTACACCTTC.

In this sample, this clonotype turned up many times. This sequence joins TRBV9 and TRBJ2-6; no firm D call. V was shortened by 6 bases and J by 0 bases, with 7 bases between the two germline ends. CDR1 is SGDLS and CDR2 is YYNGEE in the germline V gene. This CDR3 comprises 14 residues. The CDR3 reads CASKPSSGANVLTF. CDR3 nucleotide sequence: TGTGCCAGCAAACCCTCCTCTGGGGCCAACGTCCTGACTTTC.

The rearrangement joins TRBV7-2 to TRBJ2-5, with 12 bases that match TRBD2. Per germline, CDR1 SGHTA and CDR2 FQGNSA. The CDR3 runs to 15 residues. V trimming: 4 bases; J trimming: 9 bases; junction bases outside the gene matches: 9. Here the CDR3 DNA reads TGTGCCAGCAGCTCCGGACTAGCGGGATCCGGGGCCCAGTACTTC. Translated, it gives CASSSGLAGSGAQYF.